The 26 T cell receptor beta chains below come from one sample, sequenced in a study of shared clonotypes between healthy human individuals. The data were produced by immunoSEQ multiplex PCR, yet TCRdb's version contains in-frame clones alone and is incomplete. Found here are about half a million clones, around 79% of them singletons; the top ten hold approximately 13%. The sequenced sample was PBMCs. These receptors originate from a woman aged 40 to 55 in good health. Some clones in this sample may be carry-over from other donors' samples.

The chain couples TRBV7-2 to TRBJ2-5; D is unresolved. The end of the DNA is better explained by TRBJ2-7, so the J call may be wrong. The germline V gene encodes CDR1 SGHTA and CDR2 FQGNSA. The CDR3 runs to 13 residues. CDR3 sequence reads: CASSSSYRSEQYF. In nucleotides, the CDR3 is TGTGCCAGCAGCTCCTCATACCGCTCCGAGCAGTACTTC.

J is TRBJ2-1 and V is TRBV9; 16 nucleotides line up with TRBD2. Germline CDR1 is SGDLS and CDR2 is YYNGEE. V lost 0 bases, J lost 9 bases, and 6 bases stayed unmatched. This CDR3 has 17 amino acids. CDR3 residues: CASSVEGTSGRGSEQFF. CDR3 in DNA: TGTGCCAGCAGCGTAGAGGGGACTAGCGGGAGGGGAAGTGAGCAGTTCTTC.

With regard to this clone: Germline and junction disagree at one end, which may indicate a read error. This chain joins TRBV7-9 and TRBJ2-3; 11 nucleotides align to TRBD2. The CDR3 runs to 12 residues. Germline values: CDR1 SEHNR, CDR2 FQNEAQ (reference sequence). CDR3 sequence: CASSSRTSGHVF. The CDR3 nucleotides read TGTGCCAGCAGCTCACGGACTAGCGGGCATGTTTTT.

CDR3 in DNA: TGCAGCGTTGAAGTTATCACCGGTGGCTACACCTTC. This encodes CSVEVITGGYTF. The rearrangement links TRBV29-1 to TRBJ1-2; D uncertain. Germline V lookup: CDR1 SQVTM, CDR2 ANQGSEA. CDR3 length equals 12 residues. Between the trimmed V and J ends, which lost 1 base and 7 bases, there was a span of 10 bases.

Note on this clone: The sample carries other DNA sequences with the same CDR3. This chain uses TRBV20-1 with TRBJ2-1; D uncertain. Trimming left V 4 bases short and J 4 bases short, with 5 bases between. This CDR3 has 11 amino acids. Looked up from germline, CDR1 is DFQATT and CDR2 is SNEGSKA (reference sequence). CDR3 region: CSATSYNEQFF. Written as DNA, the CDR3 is TGCAGTGCTACCTCTTACAATGAGCAGTTCTTC.

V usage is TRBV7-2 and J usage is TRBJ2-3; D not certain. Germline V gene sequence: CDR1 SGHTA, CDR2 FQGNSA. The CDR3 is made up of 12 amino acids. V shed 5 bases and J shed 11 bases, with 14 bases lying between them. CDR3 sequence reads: CASSPYFRRQYF. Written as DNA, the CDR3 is TGTGCCAGCAGCCCGTACTTCCGTAGGCAGTATTTT. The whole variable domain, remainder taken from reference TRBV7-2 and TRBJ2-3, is GAGVSQSPSNKVTEKGKDVELRCDPISGHTALYWYRQSLGQGLEFLIYFQGNSAPDKSGLPSDRFSAERTGGSVSTLTIQRTQQEDSAVYLCASSPYFRRQYFGPGTRLTVL.

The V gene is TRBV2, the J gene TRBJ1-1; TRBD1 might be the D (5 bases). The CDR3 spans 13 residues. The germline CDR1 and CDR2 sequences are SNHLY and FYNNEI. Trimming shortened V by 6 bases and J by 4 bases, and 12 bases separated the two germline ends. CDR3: CASRLQGSTEAFF. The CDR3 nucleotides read TGTGCCAGCAGACTCCAGGGTTCCACTGAAGCTTTCTTT.

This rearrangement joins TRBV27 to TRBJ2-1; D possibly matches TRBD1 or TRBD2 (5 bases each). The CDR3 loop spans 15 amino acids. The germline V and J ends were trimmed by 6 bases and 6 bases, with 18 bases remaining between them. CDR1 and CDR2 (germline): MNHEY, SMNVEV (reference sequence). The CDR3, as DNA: TGTGCCAGCAGGAGGGATACGGCTGGGGCCAATGAGCAGTTCTTC. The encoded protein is CASRRDTAGANEQFF.

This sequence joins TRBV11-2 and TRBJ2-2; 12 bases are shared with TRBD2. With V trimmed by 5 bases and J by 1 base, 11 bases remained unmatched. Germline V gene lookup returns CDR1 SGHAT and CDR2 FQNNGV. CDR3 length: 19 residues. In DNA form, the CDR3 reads TGTGCCAGCAGCCCCCCACTAGCGGGAGGACGGAAGAACACCGGGGAGCTGTTTTTT. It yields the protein CASSPPLAGGRKNTGELFF. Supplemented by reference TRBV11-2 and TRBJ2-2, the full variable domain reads EAGVAQSPRYKIIEKRQSVAFWCNPISGHATLYWYQQILGQGPKLLIQFQNNGVVDDSQLPKDRFSAERLKGVDSTLKIQPAKLEDSAVYLCASSPPLAGGRKNTGELFFGEGSRLTVL.

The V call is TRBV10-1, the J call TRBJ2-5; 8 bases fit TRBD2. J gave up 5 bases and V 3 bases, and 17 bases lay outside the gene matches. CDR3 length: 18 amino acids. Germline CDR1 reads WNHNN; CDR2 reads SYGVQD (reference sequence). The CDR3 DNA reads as TGCGCCAGCAGTGACCCCCCACTGATAGCGGGATCCGAGGAGACCCAGTACTTC. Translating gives CASSDPPLIAGSEETQYF.

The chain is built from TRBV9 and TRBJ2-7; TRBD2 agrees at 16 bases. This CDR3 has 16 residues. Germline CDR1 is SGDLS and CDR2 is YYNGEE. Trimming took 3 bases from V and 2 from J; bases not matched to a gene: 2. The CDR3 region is CASSEGLAGGTYEQYF. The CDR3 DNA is TGTGCCAGCAGCGAGGGACTAGCGGGAGGGACCTACGAGCAGTACTTC.

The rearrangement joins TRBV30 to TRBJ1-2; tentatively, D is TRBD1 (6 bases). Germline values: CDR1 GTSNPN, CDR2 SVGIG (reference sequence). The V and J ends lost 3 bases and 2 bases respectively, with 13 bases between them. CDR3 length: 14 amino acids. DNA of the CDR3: TGTGCCTGGAGGTTGCCAGGGGCGAACTATGGCTACACCTTC. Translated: CAWRLPGANYGYTF.

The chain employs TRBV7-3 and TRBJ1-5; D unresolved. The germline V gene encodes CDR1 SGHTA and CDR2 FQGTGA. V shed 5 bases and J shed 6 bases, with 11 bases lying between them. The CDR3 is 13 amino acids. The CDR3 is CASSQSRGQPQHF. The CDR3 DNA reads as TGTGCCAGCAGCCAAAGTAGAGGTCAGCCCCAGCATTTT.

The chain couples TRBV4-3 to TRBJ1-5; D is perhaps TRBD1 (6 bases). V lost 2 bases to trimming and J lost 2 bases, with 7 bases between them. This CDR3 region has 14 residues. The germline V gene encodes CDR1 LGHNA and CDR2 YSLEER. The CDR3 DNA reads TGCGCCAGCAGCCAAAGGACAGGCAATCAGCCCCAGCATTTT. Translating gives CASSQRTGNQPQHF.

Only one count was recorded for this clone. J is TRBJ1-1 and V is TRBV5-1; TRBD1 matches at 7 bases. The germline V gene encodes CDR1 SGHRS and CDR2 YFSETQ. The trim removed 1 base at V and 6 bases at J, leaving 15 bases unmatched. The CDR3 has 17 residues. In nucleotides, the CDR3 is TGCGCCAGCAGCTTGAGAAGACAGGGAGGGACTCTCTCTGAAGCTTTCTTT. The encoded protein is CASSLRRQGGTLSEAFF.

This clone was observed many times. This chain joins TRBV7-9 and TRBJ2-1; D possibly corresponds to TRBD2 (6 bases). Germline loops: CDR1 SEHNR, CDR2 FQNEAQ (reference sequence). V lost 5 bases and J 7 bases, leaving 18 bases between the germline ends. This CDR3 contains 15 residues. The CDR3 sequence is CASSRGVGGPNEQFF. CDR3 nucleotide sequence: TGTGCCAGCAGCCGCGGGGTGGGCGGGCCTAATGAGCAGTTCTTC.

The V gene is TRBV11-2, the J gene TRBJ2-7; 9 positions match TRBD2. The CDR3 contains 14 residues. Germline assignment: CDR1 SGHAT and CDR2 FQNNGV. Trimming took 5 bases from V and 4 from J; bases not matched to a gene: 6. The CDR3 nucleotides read TGTGCCAGCAGCCCGGTAGCGGGAGTTTACGAGCAGTACTTC. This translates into CASSPVAGVYEQYF. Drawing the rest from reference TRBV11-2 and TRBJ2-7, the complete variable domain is EAGVAQSPRYKIIEKRQSVAFWCNPISGHATLYWYQQILGQGPKLLIQFQNNGVVDDSQLPKDRFSAERLKGVDSTLKIQPAKLEDSAVYLCASSPVAGVYEQYFGPGTRLTVT.

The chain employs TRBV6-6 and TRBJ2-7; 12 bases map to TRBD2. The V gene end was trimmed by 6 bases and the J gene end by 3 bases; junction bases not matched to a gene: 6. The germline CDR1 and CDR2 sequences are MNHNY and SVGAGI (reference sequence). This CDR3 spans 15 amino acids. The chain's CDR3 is CASSPTSGRRYEQYF. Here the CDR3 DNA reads TGTGCCAGCAGCCCAACTAGCGGGAGGCGCTACGAGCAGTACTTC.

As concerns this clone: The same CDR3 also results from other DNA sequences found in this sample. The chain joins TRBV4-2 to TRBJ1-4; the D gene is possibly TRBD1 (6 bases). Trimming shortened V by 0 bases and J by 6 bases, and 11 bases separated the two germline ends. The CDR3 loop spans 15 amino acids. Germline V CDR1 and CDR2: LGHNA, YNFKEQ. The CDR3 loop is CASSQDPGGDEKLFF. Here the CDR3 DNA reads TGTGCCAGCAGCCAAGATCCGGGGGGCGATGAAAAACTGTTTTTT.

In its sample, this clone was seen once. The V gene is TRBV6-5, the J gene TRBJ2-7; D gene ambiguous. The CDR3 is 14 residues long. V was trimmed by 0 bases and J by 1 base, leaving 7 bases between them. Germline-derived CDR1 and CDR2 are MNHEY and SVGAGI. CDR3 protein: CASSYSPDSYEQYF. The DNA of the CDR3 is TGTGCCAGCAGTTACTCGCCAGATTCCTACGAGCAGTACTTC.

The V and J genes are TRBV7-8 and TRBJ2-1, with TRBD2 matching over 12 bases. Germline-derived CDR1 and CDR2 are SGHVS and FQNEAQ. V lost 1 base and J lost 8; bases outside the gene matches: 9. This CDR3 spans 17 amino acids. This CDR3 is CASSLETSGSWTDEQFF. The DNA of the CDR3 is TGTGCCAGCAGCTTAGAGACTAGCGGGAGTTGGACCGATGAGCAGTTCTTC.

CDR3 residues: CAISEREGETQYF. CDR3 bases: TGTGCCATCAGTGAGCGGGAGGGGGAGACCCAGTACTTC. V gene TRBV10-3 combines with J gene TRBJ2-5; TRBD2 matches at 8 bases. Germline assignment: CDR1 ENHRY and CDR2 SYGVKD. This CDR3 region has 13 residues. V dropped 2 bases and J dropped 5; count of bases not matched to a gene: 1.

The CDR3 here is CASSRDLNTEAFF. The CDR3 DNA reads as TGTGCCAGCAGCCGAGACTTGAACACTGAAGCTTTCTTT. This chain connects TRBV11-1 to TRBJ1-1; D not certain. V shed 5 bases and J shed 0 bases, with 7 bases lying between them. This CDR3 is built from 13 residues. Germline V gene sequence: CDR1 SGHAT, CDR2 FQDESV (reference sequence).

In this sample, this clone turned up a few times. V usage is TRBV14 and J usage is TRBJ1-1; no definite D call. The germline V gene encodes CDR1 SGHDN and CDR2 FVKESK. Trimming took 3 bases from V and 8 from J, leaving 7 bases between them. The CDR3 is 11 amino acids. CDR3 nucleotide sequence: TGTGCCAGCAGCCACGGTTGGGAAGCTTTCTTT. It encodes CASSHGWEAFF.

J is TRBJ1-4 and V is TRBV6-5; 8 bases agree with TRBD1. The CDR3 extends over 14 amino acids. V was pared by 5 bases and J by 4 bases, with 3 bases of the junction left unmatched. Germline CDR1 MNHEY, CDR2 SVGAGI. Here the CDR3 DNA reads TGTGCCAGCAGTGACAGGGGCAATAATGAAAAACTGTTTTTT. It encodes CASSDRGNNEKLFF.

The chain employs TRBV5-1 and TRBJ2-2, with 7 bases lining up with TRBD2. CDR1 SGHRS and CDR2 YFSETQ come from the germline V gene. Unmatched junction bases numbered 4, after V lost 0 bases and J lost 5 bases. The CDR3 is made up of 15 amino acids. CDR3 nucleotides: TGCGCCAGCAGCTTGGCCGGGGAGGGTACCGGGGAGCTGTTTTTT. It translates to CASSLAGEGTGELFF. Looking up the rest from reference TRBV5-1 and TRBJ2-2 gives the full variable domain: KAGVTQTPRYLIKTRGQQVTLSCSPISGHRSVSWYQQTPGQGLQFLFEYFSETQRNKGNFPGRFSGRQFSNSRSEMNVSTLELGDSALYLCASSLAGEGTGELFFGEGSRLTVL.